The 15 T cell receptor beta chains listed next were all sequenced from one sample in a study of identical twins. TCRdb used MiXCR to reprocess the 5' RACE reads, holding one entry per CDR3 protein. This sample has 640,000 or so distinct CDR3 sequences, with around 5.7% found just once. The sample consisted of naive T cells sorted from blood. Source of these receptors: a man aged 18 to 29 in good health.

A few counts support this clonotype. The chain employs TRBV30 and TRBJ1-6, with D maybe TRBD1 (5 bases). The V gene's germline CDR1 is GTSNPN and CDR2 SVGIG (reference sequence). The CDR3 length is 9 residues. CDR3 DNA: TGTGCGGGGGATCCACCCCTCCACTTT. It is translated as CAGDPPLHF.

This clonotype was counted ten times or more. The chain recombines TRBV10-3 with TRBJ2-6; D possibly corresponds to TRBD2 (6 bases). Germline V gene sequence: CDR1 ENHRY, CDR2 SYGVKD. CDR3 length equals 16 residues. V dropped 6 bases and J dropped 2 bases, with 14 bases sitting between them. For the CDR3, the DNA is TGTGCCATCAGACCCGGGAGCGAACCTGGGGCCAACGTCCTGACTTTC. Amino acids: CAIRPGSEPGANVLTF.

This clonotype was observed many times. The CDR3 DNA follows: TGTGCCAGCAGTTTACTCTCTGGCTACACCTTC. Encoded protein: CASSLLSGYTF. J is TRBJ1-2 and V is TRBV12-3 or TRBV12-4; no firm D call. The V end was cut by 2 bases, the J end by 7 bases, with 5 bases between. The CDR3 has 11 amino acids.

The chain recombines TRBV24-1 with TRBJ1-2, with D perhaps TRBD1 (5 bases). The V gene's germline CDR1 is KGHDR and CDR2 SFDVKD. CDR3 size: 12 residues. The V and J ends lost 2 bases and 13 bases respectively, with 13 bases between them. Written as DNA, the CDR3 is TGTGCCACCAGTGATTGGGGGACCGGCCTCACCTTC. Translated, it gives CATSDWGTGLTF.

This clonotype was observed at least ten times. The chain combines TRBV5-1 with TRBJ1-1; a possible D gene is TRBD1 (5 bases). Deletions cut 4 bases from V and 4 bases from J, with 11 bases between. The germline V gene encodes CDR1 SGHRS and CDR2 YFSETQ. The CDR3 spans 13 residues. CDR3 bases: TGCGCCAGCAGCGGGGACTTCGGCACTGAAGCTTTCTTT. Amino acids: CASSGDFGTEAFF.

The chain is built from TRBV20-1 and TRBJ2-1, with TRBD1 identical over 7 bases. This CDR3 has 16 residues. CDR1 and CDR2 from the germline V gene are DFQATT and SNEGSKA (reference sequence). The ends lost 1 base at V and 2 bases at J; junction bases unmatched: 8. CDR3 sequence reads: CSARGSPGQTYNEQFF. CDR3 coding DNA: TGCAGTGCTAGAGGTTCACCGGGACAGACCTACAATGAGCAGTTCTTC.

This clonotype appeared a few times. The rearrangement joins TRBV19 to TRBJ1-5; D unclear. Trimming cost V 8 bases and J 3 bases, with 14 bases left between them. In germline, CDR1 is LNHDA, CDR2 SQIVND (reference sequence). This CDR3 region has 14 residues. In DNA, the CDR3 is TGTGCCAGTTGTGGGATCCCTCTCAATCAGCCCCAGCATTTT. Translated, it gives CASCGIPLNQPQHF.

This clonotype was recorded at least ten times. The chain links TRBV11-2 to TRBJ2-1, with D perhaps given as TRBD1 or TRBD2 (5 bases each). CDR1 is SGHAT, CDR2 FQNNGV, per germline. The CDR3 length is 12 residues. Between the trimmed V and J ends, which lost 6 bases and 9 bases, there was a span of 12 bases. The CDR3 sequence is CASRTIGGEQFF. Written as DNA, the CDR3 is TGTGCCAGCAGGACAATTGGGGGTGAGCAGTTCTTC.

Many counts were recorded for this clonotype. The chain has TRBV9 and TRBJ2-3; D ambiguous. The germline V gene has CDR1 SGDLS and CDR2 YYNGEE. There are 14 residues in the CDR3. V was cut by 0 bases and J by 3 bases, with 8 bases left in between. The CDR3 loop reads CASSVGIGTDTQYF. The CDR3, as DNA: TGTGCCAGCAGCGTAGGGATTGGGACAGATACGCAGTATTTT.

This clonotype was picked up many times. The chain combines TRBV12-3 or TRBV12-4 with TRBJ2-5; D unresolved. The CDR3 length is 14 residues. V lost 5 bases and J lost 3, with 13 bases in between. Here the CDR3 reads CASSPLAGKETQYF. The CDR3 DNA is TGTGCCAGCAGTCCCCTTGCCGGCAAAGAGACCCAGTACTTC.

This clonotype was observed a few times. This rearrangement joins TRBV7-9 to TRBJ2-4, with TRBD1 matching over 7 bases. The CDR3 contains 15 residues. J gave up 5 bases and V 5 bases, and 9 bases lay outside the gene matches. The germline CDR1 and CDR2 sequences are SEHNR and FQNEAQ (reference sequence). The CDR3: CASSRLSGTENIQYF. In nucleotides, the CDR3 is TGTGCCAGCAGCCGTCTCTCCGGGACAGAAAACATTCAGTACTTC.

Ten or more counts support this clonotype. This chain connects TRBV6-1 to TRBJ2-3; TRBD2 agrees at 10 bases. Germline assignment: CDR1 MNHNS and CDR2 SASEGT. This CDR3 is 16 amino acids long. V lost 7 bases and J lost 0; bases outside the gene matches: 7. The CDR3 DNA sequence: TGTGCCAGCACCATAGCGGGAGGTTCCAGCACAGATACGCAGTATTTT. Residues: CASTIAGGSSTDTQYF.

This clonotype has just a few counts. V and J are TRBV7-2 and TRBJ1-5; 9 bases align to TRBD1. The CDR3 contains 15 residues. The germline gives CDR1 SGHTA, CDR2 FQGNSA. V lost 6 bases and J lost 1; bases outside the gene matches: 4. The CDR3 region has the DNA TGTGCCAGCAGAACAGGGGGCGTCAGCAATCAGCCCCAGCATTTT. Its protein product is CASRTGGVSNQPQHF.

The chain carries TRBV10-3 and TRBJ2-2; 9 nucleotides line up with TRBD2. Germline CDR1 reads ENHRY; CDR2 reads SYGVKD. This CDR3 comprises 13 residues. V shed 11 bases and J 4 bases; nucleotides not matched to a gene: 5. CDR3 DNA sequence: TGTGCCGGGGGACTAGCATCCACCGGGGAGCTGTTTTTT. Protein: CAGGLASTGELFF.

Many counts were recorded for this clonotype. The chain combines TRBV18 with TRBJ2-2; 10 nucleotides agree with TRBD1. The V segment lost 2 bases and the J segment 6 bases; nucleotides outside the gene matches: 3. The length of the CDR3 is 15 residues. The germline V gene has CDR1 KGHSH and CDR2 LQKENI. CDR3 loop: CASSPLGQGSGELFF. The CDR3 region has the DNA TGTGCCAGCTCACCATTGGGACAGGGGTCCGGGGAGCTGTTTTTT.